This T cell receptor beta chain is from a study of glioma-infiltrating T cells. Amplification of TCR alpha and beta CDR3 regions from RNA used iRepertoire nested multiplex PCR. A single record per CDR3 protein comes from TCRdb applying MiXCR to the multiplex PCR reads. The sample gives 400,000 or so distinct CDR3 sequences, more than 35% of which show up once; 9.5% to 15% is in the top ten. To note about this clonotype: Its specificity is unknown.

V shed 1 base and J shed 5 bases, with 15 bases lying between them. This CDR3 is built from 16 residues. Germline V CDR1 and CDR2: MDHEN, SYDVKM. Study results and limitations: Tissue-blood divergence was below expectation in non-neoplastic patients, above in gliomas.

Sequences were obtained from glioma tissue, nonneoplastic brain tissue, or PBMCs (not recorded which). The chain employs TRBV28 and TRBJ2-1, with D maybe TRBD2 (6 bases). The sequence was obtained from a human donor with low-grade glioma or glioblastoma, undergoing nonglioma brain surgery, or in good health (not recorded which). CDR3 sequence: CASSLSLAPVNNEQFF. CDR3 DNA: TGTGCCAGCAGTTTATCTCTAGCGCCCGTGAACAATGAGCAGTTCTTC.